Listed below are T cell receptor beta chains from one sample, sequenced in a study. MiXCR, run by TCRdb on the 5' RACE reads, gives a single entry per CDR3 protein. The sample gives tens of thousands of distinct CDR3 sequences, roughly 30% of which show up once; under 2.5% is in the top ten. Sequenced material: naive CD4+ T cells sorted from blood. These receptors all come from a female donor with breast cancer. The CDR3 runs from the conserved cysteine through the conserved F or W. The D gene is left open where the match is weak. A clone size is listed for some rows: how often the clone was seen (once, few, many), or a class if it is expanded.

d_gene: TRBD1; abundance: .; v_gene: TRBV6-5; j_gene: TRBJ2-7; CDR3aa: CASSYGTGGYEQYF; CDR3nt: TGTGCCAGCAGTTACGGGACAGGGGGCTACGAGCAGTACTTC
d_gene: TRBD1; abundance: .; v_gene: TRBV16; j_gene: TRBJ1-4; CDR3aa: CASSLGLTGAEKLFF; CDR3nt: TGTGCCAGCAGCCTCGGCCTGACAGGGGCGGAAAAACTGTTTTTT
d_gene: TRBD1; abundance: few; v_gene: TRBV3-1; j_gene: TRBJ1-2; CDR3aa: CASSQQGAGGYTF; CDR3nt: TGTGCCAGCAGCCAACAGGGGGCAGGTGGCTACACCTTC
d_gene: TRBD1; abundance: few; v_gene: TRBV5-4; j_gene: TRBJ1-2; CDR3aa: CASSLDRGYGYTF; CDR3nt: TGTGCCAGCAGCTTGGACAGGGGTTATGGCTACACCTTC
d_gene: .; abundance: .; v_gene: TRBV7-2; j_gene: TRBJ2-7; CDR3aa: CASSQAQLPYEQYF; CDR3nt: TGTGCCAGCAGCCAGGCCCAACTCCCCTACGAGCAGTACTTC
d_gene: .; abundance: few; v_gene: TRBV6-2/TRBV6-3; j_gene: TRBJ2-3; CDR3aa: CASMVGGPTDTQYF; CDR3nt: TGTGCCAGCATGGTGGGGGGGCCCACAGATACGCAGTATTTT
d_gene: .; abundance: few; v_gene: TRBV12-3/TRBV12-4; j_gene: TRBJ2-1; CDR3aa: CASRHRGGIHEQFF; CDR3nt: TGTGCCAGCAGACATCGCGGCGGGATACATGAGCAGTTCTTC
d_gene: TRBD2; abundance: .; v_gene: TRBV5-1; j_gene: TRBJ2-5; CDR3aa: CAGRVAGGHPETQYF; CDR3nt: TGCGCCGGCCGAGTAGCGGGTGGGCATCCAGAGACCCAGTACTTC
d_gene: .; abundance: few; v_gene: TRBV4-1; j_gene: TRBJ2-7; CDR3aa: CASSQLIWYEQYF; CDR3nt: TGCGCCAGCAGCCAATTAATCTGGTACGAGCAGTACTTC
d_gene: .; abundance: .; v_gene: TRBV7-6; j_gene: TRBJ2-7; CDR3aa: CASSFGTGDYEQYF; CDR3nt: TGTGCCAGCAGCTTCGGGACGGGGGATTACGAGCAGTACTTC
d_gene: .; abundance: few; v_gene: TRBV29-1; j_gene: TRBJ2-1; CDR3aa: CRAGDNPNEQFF; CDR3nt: TGCAGAGCCGGGGACAATCCCAATGAGCAGTTCTTC
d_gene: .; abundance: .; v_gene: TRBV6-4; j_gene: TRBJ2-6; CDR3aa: CASSSRGLETVSSGANVLTF; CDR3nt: TGTGCCAGCAGTTCTAGGGGATTGGAGACAGTCTCCTCTGGGGCCAACGTCCTGACTTTC
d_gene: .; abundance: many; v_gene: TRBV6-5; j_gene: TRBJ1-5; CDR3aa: CASSKQRNQPQHF; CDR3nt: TGTGCCAGCAGTAAACAGCGAAACCAGCCCCAGCATTTT
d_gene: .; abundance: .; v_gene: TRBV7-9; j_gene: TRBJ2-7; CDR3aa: CASSLAAYEQYF; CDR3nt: TGTGCCAGCAGCTTAGCCGCCTACGAGCAGTACTTC
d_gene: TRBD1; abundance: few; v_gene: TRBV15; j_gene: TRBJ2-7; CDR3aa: CATSRETGDSEQYF; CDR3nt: TGTGCCACCAGCAGAGAGACAGGGGATAGTGAGCAGTACTTC
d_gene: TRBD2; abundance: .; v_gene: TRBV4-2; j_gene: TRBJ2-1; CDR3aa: CASSQVGGRSSNEQFF; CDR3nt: TGTGCCAGCAGCCAAGTGGGGGGGAGAAGCTCCAATGAGCAGTTCTTC
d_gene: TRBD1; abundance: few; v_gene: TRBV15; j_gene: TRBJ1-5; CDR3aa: CATSRDRTGRSNQPQHF; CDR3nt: TGTGCCACCAGCAGAGATCGGACAGGACGTAGCAATCAGCCCCAGCATTTT
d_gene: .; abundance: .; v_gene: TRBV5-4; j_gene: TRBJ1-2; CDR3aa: CASSSRGNYGYTF; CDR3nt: TGTGCCAGCAGCTCCCGGGGAAACTATGGCTACACCTTC
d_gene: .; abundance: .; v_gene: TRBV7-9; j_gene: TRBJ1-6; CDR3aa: CASSPNHISPLHF; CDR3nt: TGTGCCAGCAGCCCCAACCATATTTCACCCCTCCACTTT
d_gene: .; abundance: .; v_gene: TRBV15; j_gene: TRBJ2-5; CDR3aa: CATSLWDQETQYF; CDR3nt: TGTGCCACCAGCCTTTGGGACCAAGAGACCCAGTACTTC
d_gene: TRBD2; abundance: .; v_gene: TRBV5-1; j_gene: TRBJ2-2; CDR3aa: CASSLGNSGINTGELFF; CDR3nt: TGCGCCAGCAGCCTAGGAAATAGCGGGATCAACACCGGGGAGCTGTTTTTT
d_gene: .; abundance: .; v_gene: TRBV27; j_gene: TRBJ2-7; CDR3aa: CASSFMDQTSYEQYF; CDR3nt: TGTGCCAGCAGCTTTATGGACCAGACGTCCTACGAGCAGTACTTC
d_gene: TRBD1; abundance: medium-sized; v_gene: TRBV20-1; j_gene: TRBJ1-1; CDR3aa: CSVGQGTLNTEAFF; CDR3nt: TGCAGTGTGGGACAGGGGACCTTGAACACTGAAGCTTTCTTT
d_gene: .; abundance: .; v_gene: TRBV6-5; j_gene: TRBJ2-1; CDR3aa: CASSLLRGPVGDYNEQFF; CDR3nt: TGTGCCAGCAGCCTACTTCGGGGTCCGGTAGGTGACTACAATGAGCAGTTCTTC
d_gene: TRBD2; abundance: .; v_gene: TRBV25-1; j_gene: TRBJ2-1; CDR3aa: CASSSSGLAGVNDEQFF; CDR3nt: TGTGCCAGCAGTAGCTCAGGACTAGCGGGAGTTAACGATGAGCAGTTCTTC
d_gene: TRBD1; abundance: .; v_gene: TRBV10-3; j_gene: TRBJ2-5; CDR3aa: CAVSGWDREETQYF; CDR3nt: TGTGCCGTCAGTGGTTGGGACAGGGAAGAGACCCAGTACTTC
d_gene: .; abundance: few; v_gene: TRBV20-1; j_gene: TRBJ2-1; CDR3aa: CSANEGGRGNEQFF; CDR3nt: TGCAGTGCTAACGAAGGGGGGCGAGGCAATGAGCAGTTCTTC
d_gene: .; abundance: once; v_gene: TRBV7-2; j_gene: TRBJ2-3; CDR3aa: CASSLSYGTDTQYF; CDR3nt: TGTGCTAGCAGCTTATCTTACGGCACAGATACGCAGTATTTT